A single sample gave rise to the 32 T cell receptor beta chains below, sequenced in a study of OX40 agonist ivuxolimab in advanced cancers. The protocol was immunoSEQ multiplex PCR, while the TCRdb copy is restricted to in-frame clones and leaves out a portion. Found here are 25,000 to 35,000 clones, 74% of them singletons; the top ten hold 9.5% to 15%. The specimen comprised CD4+ or CD8+ T cells sorted from blood, sampled in a trial of the OX40 agonist ivuxolimab. These receptors came from an adult with an advanced solid tumor such as melanoma, head and neck, liver or kidney cancer.

The gene calls are TRBV7-9 and TRBJ1-3, with D perhaps TRBD1 (5 bases). The V end was cut by 1 base, the J end by 1 base, with 8 bases between. Germline assignment: CDR1 SEHNR and CDR2 FQNEAQ (reference sequence). CDR3 length equals 15 residues. The CDR3 bases are TGTGCCAGCAGCTTAGTTGGGGGATCTGGAAACACCATATATTTT. Its protein is CASSLVGGSGNTIYF.

The rearrangement links TRBV7-9 to TRBJ2-7; TRBD1 aligns across 7 bases. The germline V gene encodes CDR1 SEHNR and CDR2 FQNEAQ (reference sequence). Trimming took 5 bases from V and 4 from J; bases not matched to a gene: 14. This CDR3 region has 16 residues. The CDR3 coding sequence is TGTGCCAGCAGCCCCGCAGCGACAGGGCCGAAGTACGAGCAGTACTTC. Encoded protein: CASSPAATGPKYEQYF. Full variable domain (missing parts from reference TRBV7-9 and TRBJ2-7): DTGVSQNPRHKITKRGQNVTFRCDPISEHNRLYWYRQTLGQGPEFLTYFQNEAQLEKSRLLSDRFSAERPKGSFSTLEIQRTEQGDSAMYLCASSPAATGPKYEQYFGPGTRLTVT.

This clone has only a few counts. The chain carries TRBV5-5 and TRBJ2-5; the match to TRBD2 covers 8 bases. CDR3 length: 13 amino acids. J gave up 2 bases and V 5 bases, and 2 bases lay outside the gene matches. Per the germline V gene, CDR1 is SGHKS and CDR2 is YYEKEE (reference sequence). The CDR3 here is CASRPGGQETQYF. The DNA of the CDR3 is TGTGCCAGCAGGCCGGGGGGGCAAGAGACCCAGTACTTC.

V gene TRBV2 combines with J gene TRBJ2-5; 8 bases align to TRBD2. Losses at the gene ends were 3 bases for V and 5 bases for J; bases not matched to a gene: 8. The length of the CDR3 is 15 residues. The V gene's germline CDR1 is SNHLY and CDR2 FYNNEI. The CDR3 spells CASSESGLDWETQYF. The CDR3 nucleotides are TGTGCCAGCAGTGAGTCGGGACTAGATTGGGAGACCCAGTACTTC.

The J gene is TRBJ1-4, the V gene TRBV19, with 7 positions matching TRBD1. This CDR3 has 16 residues. Germline loops: CDR1 LNHDA, CDR2 SQIVND (reference sequence). V lost 6 bases and J lost 10; bases outside the gene matches: 17. This chain's CDR3 is CASSRHDGTAKLKLFF. The CDR3 nucleotides are TGTGCCAGTAGCAGACACGACGGGACAGCGAAGTTAAAACTGTTTTTT. Supplemented by reference TRBV19 and TRBJ1-4, the full variable domain reads DGGITQSPKYLFRKEGQNVTLSCEQNLNHDAMYWYRQDPGQGLRLIYYSQIVNDFQKGDIAEGYSVSREKKESFPLTVTSAQKNPTAFYLCASSRHDGTAKLKLFFGSGTQLSVL.

This sequence joins TRBV7-9 and TRBJ2-7; D is undetermined. Trimming took 1 base from V and 3 from J, leaving 10 bases between them. The germline V gene encodes CDR1 SEHNR and CDR2 FQNEAQ (reference sequence). The CDR3 extends over 14 amino acids. CDR3 in DNA: TGTGCCAGCAGCTTAGATTTCACTCACTACGAGCAGTACTTC. It translates to CASSLDFTHYEQYF. The variable domain in full, completed from reference TRBV7-9 and TRBJ2-7, reads DTGVSQNPRHKITKRGQNVTFRCDPISEHNRLYWYRQTLGQGPEFLTYFQNEAQLEKSRLLSDRFSAERPKGSFSTLEIQRTEQGDSAMYLCASSLDFTHYEQYFGPGTRLTVT.

The rearrangement uses TRBV27 and TRBJ2-7; TRBD2 agrees at 12 bases. The CDR3 spans 15 residues. From germline, CDR1 is MNHEY and CDR2 SMNVEV (reference sequence). The ends lost 6 bases at V and 3 bases at J; junction bases unmatched: 6. The CDR3 sequence is CASRRGTSGRYEQYF. As DNA, the CDR3 is TGTGCCAGCAGACGCGGGACTAGCGGGCGCTACGAGCAGTACTTC.

This rearrangement joins TRBV18 to TRBJ2-7, with 12 bases matching TRBD2. The CDR3 contains 15 residues. Germline CDR1 is KGHSH and CDR2 is LQKENI. The ends lost 2 bases at V and 1 base at J; junction bases unmatched: 0. The CDR3 DNA is TGTGCCAGCTCACCAGGACTAGCGGGATCCTACGAGCAGTACGTC. This encodes CASSPGLAGSYEQYV.

The rearrangement links TRBV11-2 to TRBJ2-5, with 8 nucleotides matching TRBD1. TRBJ2-7 explains the end of the DNA better; the J call may be wrong. The CDR3 loop spans 15 amino acids. Germline V gene data show CDR1 as SGHAT and CDR2 as FQNNGV. The CDR3 DNA reads as TGTGCCAGCAGCTTAGCTGGACAGGGCTACTACGAGCAGTACTTC. It encodes CASSLAGQGYYEQYF.

V and J are TRBV5-4 and TRBJ2-6; TRBD1 matches 8 bases. V was clipped by 2 bases and J by 2 bases; unmatched bases: 0. The CDR3 is 15 residues long. Per germline, CDR1 SGHNT and CDR2 YYREEE (reference sequence). CDR3 sequence: CASSLQGAGANVLTF. In DNA, the CDR3 is TGTGCCAGCAGCTTACAGGGGGCTGGGGCCAACGTCCTGACTTTC.

This rearrangement joins TRBV7-2 to TRBJ2-3, with D possibly TRBD2 on 5 matching bases. V dropped 5 bases and J dropped 2 bases, with 11 bases sitting between them. The length of the CDR3 is 14 residues. Germline V gives CDR1 SGHTA, CDR2 FQGNSA. CDR3 bases: TGTGCCAGCAGCACGGGGTCCCTCACAGATACGCAGTATTTT. Translated: CASSTGSLTDTQYF.

V usage is TRBV7-2 and J usage is TRBJ1-2; D is perhaps TRBD1 (5 bases). Germline V gives CDR1 SGHTA, CDR2 FQGNSA. This CDR3 contains 14 residues. Trimming removed 8 bases from V and 2 bases from J, with 15 bases in between. CDR3 DNA sequence: TGTGCCAGCCGCAGCGGGGCCCTAAACTATGGCTACACCTTC. Residues: CASRSGALNYGYTF.

This sequence joins TRBV7-9 and TRBJ2-7, with D unclear. V lost 2 bases and J 6 bases, leaving 20 bases between the germline ends. The germline CDR1 and CDR2 sequences are SEHNR and FQNEAQ (reference sequence). The CDR3 contains 16 residues. CDR3 sequence (DNA): TGTGCCAGCAGCTTATTAGGTGGGTTAAGTCGACGCGAGCAGTACTTC. It codes for CASSLLGGLSRREQYF.

The V gene is TRBV7-3, the J gene TRBJ2-3, with 13 nucleotides matching TRBD2. After removal of 5 bases from V and 2 bases from J, the junction contained 7 bases not matched to a gene. The CDR3 length is 17 residues. Germline CDR1 is SGHTA and CDR2 is FQGTGA. CDR3 residues: CASSLSGTSGVTDTQYF. The CDR3 DNA reads as TGTGCCAGCAGCCTTTCCGGGACTAGCGGGGTCACAGATACGCAGTATTTT.

This chain uses TRBV7-9 with TRBJ2-3; possible D gene TRBD1, 5 bases. V was shortened by 6 bases and J by 6 bases, with 16 bases between the two germline ends. CDR3 length equals 14 residues. Looked up from germline, CDR1 is SEHNR and CDR2 is FQNEAQ (reference sequence). CDR3 in amino acids: CASSSRDFWDTQYF. The CDR3 DNA reads TGTGCCAGCAGTTCCAGGGATTTTTGGGATACGCAGTATTTT. Based on the CDR3 plus reference TRBV7-9 and TRBJ2-3, the full variable domain is DTGVSQNPRHKITKRGQNVTFRCDPISEHNRLYWYRQTLGQGPEFLTYFQNEAQLEKSRLLSDRFSAERPKGSFSTLEIQRTEQGDSAMYLCASSSRDFWDTQYFGPGTRLTVL.

The rearrangement joins TRBV6-6 to TRBJ2-7; TRBD1 agrees at 7 bases. The junction had 8 bases not matched to a gene; V was cut back by 6 bases and J by 3 bases. Germline-derived CDR1 and CDR2 are MNHNY and SVGAGI (reference sequence). This CDR3 region has 14 residues. CDR3 DNA: TGTGCCAGCAGAAGACAGGGTCCCTACTACGAGCAGTACTTC. Translated, it gives CASRRQGPYYEQYF.

This clone was detected only once. The rearrangement uses TRBV27 and TRBJ1-2, with 7 bases fitting TRBD1. Germline V CDR1 and CDR2: MNHEY, SMNVEV (reference sequence). After removal of 1 base from V and 4 bases from J, the junction contained 9 bases not matched to a gene. The CDR3 is 16 amino acids. In DNA, the CDR3 is TGTGCCAGCAGTTTATTGGCAGGGGGTTCACCCTATGGCTACACCTTC. The encoded protein is CASSLLAGGSPYGYTF.

The V call is TRBV5-1, the J call TRBJ1-6; D gene uncertain. The germline gives CDR1 SGHRS, CDR2 YFSETQ. The CDR3 runs to 17 residues. V was clipped by 0 bases and J by 8 bases, with 18 bases between them. The CDR3 coding sequence is TGCGCCAGCAGCTTGGTGGGGAAATCCGATGTCTATTCACCCCTCCACTTT. Translation gives CASSLVGKSDVYSPLHF.

The chain recombines TRBV6-5 with TRBJ1-5; tentative D call: TRBD1 (5 bases). V lost 6 bases, J lost 8 bases, and 17 bases lay in between. Germline CDR1 MNHEY, CDR2 SVGAGI. The length of the CDR3 is 14 residues. The CDR3 spells CASSHNGGNKPQHF. The CDR3 coding sequence is TGTGCCAGCAGCCATAACGGGGGGAATAAGCCCCAGCATTTT.

The chain links TRBV10-3 to TRBJ1-3; D is ambiguous. The germline CDR1 and CDR2 sequences are ENHRY and SYGVKD. There are 16 residues in the CDR3. V gave up 3 bases and J gave up 2 bases, with 14 bases separating them. The chain's CDR3 is CAISDNMGRTGNTIYF. The CDR3, as DNA: TGTGCCATCAGTGATAATATGGGAAGAACTGGAAACACCATATATTTT.

The gene calls are TRBV25-1 and TRBJ1-2; TRBD1 matches at 10 bases. The germline gives CDR1 MGHDK, CDR2 SYGVNS. J was trimmed by 5 bases and V by 3 bases; bases with no gene match: 6. CDR3 size: 15 residues. Here the CDR3 reads CASSDPGQGMYGYTF. The DNA for the CDR3 is TGTGCCAGCAGTGATCCGGGACAGGGGATGTATGGCTACACCTTC.

In nucleotides, the CDR3 is TGCGCCAGCAGCTTGGAAGACTACAATCAGCCCCAGCATTTT. Its protein product is CASSLEDYNQPQHF. The chain joins TRBV5-1 to TRBJ1-5; D is unclear. Germline CDR1 SGHRS, CDR2 YFSETQ. The CDR3 is made up of 14 amino acids. V lost 0 bases, J lost 3 bases, and 7 bases lay in between.

The CDR3 sequence is CASRVTLAGTQYF. The CDR3 region has the DNA TGTGCCAGCAGAGTGACTCTAGCGGGGACCCAGTACTTC. The genes are TRBV2 and TRBJ2-5, with 8 bases matching TRBD2. The V gene end was trimmed by 6 bases and the J gene end by 7 bases; junction bases not matched to a gene: 7. Per the germline V gene, CDR1 is SNHLY and CDR2 is FYNNEI. The CDR3 length is 13 residues. Combining the CDR3 with reference TRBV2 and TRBJ2-5 gives the whole variable domain EPEVTQTPSHQVTQMGQEVILRCVPISNHLYFYWYRQILGQKVEFLVSFYNNEISEKSEIFDDQFSVERPDGSNFTLKIRSTKLEDSAMYFCASRVTLAGTQYFGPGTRLLVL.

The rearrangement joins TRBV2 to TRBJ1-5; TRBD1 matches 8 bases. CDR3 length equals 14 residues. Trimming removed 4 bases from V and 6 bases from J; junction bases left unmatched: 5. The germline CDR1 and CDR2 sequences are SNHLY and FYNNEI. The CDR3 sequence is CASSADRVVQPQHF. Written as DNA, the CDR3 is TGTGCCAGCAGTGCGGACAGGGTAGTTCAGCCCCAGCATTTT.

The J gene is TRBJ2-1, the V gene TRBV5-6; D call uncertain. The CDR3 sequence is 13 residues long. Germline CDR1 SGHDT, CDR2 YYEEEE. The V end was cut by 3 bases, the J end by 10 bases, with 14 bases between. The CDR3: CASSYTPGEEQFF. DNA for the CDR3: TGTGCCAGCAGCTATACACCGGGTGAGGAGCAGTTCTTC.

This sequence joins TRBV5-8 and TRBJ2-7, with 8 bases identical to TRBD1. The CDR3 loop spans 16 amino acids. With V trimmed by 5 bases and J by 0 bases, 10 bases remained unmatched. Germline V gene data show CDR1 as SGHTS and CDR2 as YDEGEE. CDR3 residues: CASRRTGTGLSYEQYV. Written as DNA, the CDR3 is TGTGCCAGCAGGCGAACTGGGACAGGACTCTCCTACGAGCAGTACGTC.

The CDR3 spells CASSLEQGYMNTEAFF. The CDR3 DNA is TGTGCCAGCAGCTTGGAGCAGGGTTATATGAACACTGAAGCTTTCTTT. This chain links TRBV5-4 with TRBJ1-1; a weak D match, TRBD1 (5 bases). Germline loops: CDR1 SGHNT, CDR2 YYREEE (reference sequence). The CDR3 has 16 residues. V lost 0 bases to trimming and J lost 0 bases, with 12 bases between them.

The chain combines TRBV5-1 with TRBJ2-3; D might be TRBD1 (5 bases). This CDR3 is built from 15 residues. Germline assignment: CDR1 SGHRS and CDR2 YFSETQ. V lost 0 bases and J lost 2, with 10 bases in between. The CDR3 sequence is CASSLVGDSTDTQYF. In DNA form, the CDR3 reads TGCGCCAGCAGCTTGGTAGGGGATTCCACAGATACGCAGTATTTT.

The rearrangement links TRBV29-1 to TRBJ1-3, with 10 bases aligning to TRBD1. This CDR3 has 14 amino acids. The junction had 10 bases not matched to a gene; V was cut back by 7 bases and J by 7 bases. CDR1 is SQVTM, CDR2 ANQGSEA, per germline. The CDR3 DNA follows: TGCAGCGCCACAACCGGGACAGGGGCTAACACCATATATTTT. The encoded protein is CSATTGTGANTIYF.

This CDR3 is CAWSRTPYEQYF. CDR3 sequence (DNA): TGTGCCTGGAGTCGGACCCCCTACGAGCAGTACTTC. The chain is built from TRBV30 and TRBJ2-7; D not certain. Trimming took 2 bases from V and 2 from J, leaving 7 bases between them. Germline CDR1 GTSNPN, CDR2 SVGIG (reference sequence). The length of the CDR3 is 12 residues. The full variable domain, rest sourced from reference TRBV30 and TRBJ2-7, is SQTIHQWPATLVQPVGSPLSLECTVEGTSNPNLYWYRQAAGRGLQLLFYSVGIGQISSEVPQNLSASRPQDRQFILSSKKLLLSDSGFYLCAWSRTPYEQYFGPGTRLTVT.

The table lists this clone with many counts. The chain carries TRBV7-2 and TRBJ2-7; 10 nucleotides line up with TRBD1. Germline V CDR1 and CDR2: SGHTA, FQGNSA. The CDR3 runs to 16 residues. J was trimmed by 7 bases and V by 3 bases; bases with no gene match: 12. The CDR3 loop is CASSLRPGQGTEEQYF. The CDR3 DNA reads as TGTGCCAGCAGCTTGCGACCGGGACAGGGGACCGAGGAGCAGTACTTC.

This clone was found a few times. This chain links TRBV5-6 with TRBJ2-3, with a weak D call TRBD2 (6 bases). Germline assignment: CDR1 SGHDT and CDR2 YYEEEE. The CDR3 totals 15 residues. The ends were cut back, 0 bases at V and 1 base at J, with 9 bases in the middle. The CDR3 DNA reads as TGTGCCAGCAGCTTGGGGGCGGGGCGCACAGATACGCAGTATTTT. Amino acid sequence: CASSLGAGRTDTQYF.